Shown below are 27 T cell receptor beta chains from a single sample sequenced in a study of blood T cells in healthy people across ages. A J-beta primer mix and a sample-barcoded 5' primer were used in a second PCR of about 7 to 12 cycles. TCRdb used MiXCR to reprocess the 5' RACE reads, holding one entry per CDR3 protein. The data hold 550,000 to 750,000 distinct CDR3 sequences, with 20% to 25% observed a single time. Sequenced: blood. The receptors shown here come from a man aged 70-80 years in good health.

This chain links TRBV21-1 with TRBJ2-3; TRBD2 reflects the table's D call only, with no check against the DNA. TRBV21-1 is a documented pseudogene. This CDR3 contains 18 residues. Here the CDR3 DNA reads TGTGCCAGCAGCACTGAGCTAGCGGGAGATTCCGACACAGATACGCAGTATTTT. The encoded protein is CASSTELAGDSDTDTQYF.

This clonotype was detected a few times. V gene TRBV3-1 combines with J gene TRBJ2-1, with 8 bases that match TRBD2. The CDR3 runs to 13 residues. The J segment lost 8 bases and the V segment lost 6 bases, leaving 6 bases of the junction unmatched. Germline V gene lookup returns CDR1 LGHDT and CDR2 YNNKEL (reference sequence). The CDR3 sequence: CASRAGGKDEQFF. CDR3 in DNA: TGTGCCAGCAGGGCGGGGGGCAAGGATGAGCAGTTCTTC.

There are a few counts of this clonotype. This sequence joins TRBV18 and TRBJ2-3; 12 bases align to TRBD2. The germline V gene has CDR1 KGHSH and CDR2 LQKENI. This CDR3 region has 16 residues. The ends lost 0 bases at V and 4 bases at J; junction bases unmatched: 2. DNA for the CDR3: TGTGCCAGCTCACCACCCCTAGCGGGAGGGGCAGATACGCAGTATTTT. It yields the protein CASSPPLAGGADTQYF.

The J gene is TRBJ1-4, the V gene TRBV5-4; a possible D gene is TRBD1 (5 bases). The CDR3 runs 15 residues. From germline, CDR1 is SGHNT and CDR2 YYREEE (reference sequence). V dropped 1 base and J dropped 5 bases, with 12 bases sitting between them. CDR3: CASSLSDGGNEKLFF. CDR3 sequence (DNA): TGTGCCAGCAGCTTGTCGGACGGGGGGAATGAAAAACTGTTTTTT.

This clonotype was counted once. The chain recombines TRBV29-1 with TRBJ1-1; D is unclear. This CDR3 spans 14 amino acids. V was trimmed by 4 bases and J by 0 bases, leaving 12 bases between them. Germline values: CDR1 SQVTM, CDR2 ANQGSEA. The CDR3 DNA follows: TGCAGCGTTGGTTGGGTGACTATGAACACTGAAGCTTTCTTT. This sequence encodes CSVGWVTMNTEAFF.

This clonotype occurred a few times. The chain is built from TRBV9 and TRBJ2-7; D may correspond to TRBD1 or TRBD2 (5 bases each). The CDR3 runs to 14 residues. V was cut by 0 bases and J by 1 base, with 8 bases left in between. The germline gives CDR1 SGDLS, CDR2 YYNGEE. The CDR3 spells CASSVDWGSYEQYF. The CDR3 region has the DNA TGTGCCAGCAGCGTAGATTGGGGGTCCTACGAGCAGTACTTC.

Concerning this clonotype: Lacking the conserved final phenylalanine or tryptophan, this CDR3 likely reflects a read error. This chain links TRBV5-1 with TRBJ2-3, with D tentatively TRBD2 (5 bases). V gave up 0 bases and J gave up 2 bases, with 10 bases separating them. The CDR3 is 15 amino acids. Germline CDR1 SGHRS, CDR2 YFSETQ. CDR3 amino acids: CASSLAGLTTDTQYL. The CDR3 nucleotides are TGCGCCAGCAGCTTGGCCGGACTGACCACAGATACGCAGTATCTT.

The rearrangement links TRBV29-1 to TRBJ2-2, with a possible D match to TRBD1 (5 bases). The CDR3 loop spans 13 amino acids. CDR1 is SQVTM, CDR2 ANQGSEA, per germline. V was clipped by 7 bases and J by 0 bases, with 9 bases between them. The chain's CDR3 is CSGDSPNTGELFF. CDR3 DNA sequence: TGCAGCGGTGACAGCCCGAACACCGGGGAGCTGTTTTTT.

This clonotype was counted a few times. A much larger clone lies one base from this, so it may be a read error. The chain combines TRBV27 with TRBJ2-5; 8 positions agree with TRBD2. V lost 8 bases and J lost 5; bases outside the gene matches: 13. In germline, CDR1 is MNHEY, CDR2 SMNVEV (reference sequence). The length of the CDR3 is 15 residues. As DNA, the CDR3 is TGTGCCAGCGGCCGCTTCGGGAGGGCCGTGGAGACCCAGTACTTC. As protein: CASGRFGRAVETQYF.

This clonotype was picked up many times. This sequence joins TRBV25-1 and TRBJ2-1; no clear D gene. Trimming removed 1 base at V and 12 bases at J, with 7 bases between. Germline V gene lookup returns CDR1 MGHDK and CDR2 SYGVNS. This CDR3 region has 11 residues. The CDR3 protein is CASSESVGQFF. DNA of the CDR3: TGTGCCAGCAGTGAATCTGTAGGGCAGTTCTTC.

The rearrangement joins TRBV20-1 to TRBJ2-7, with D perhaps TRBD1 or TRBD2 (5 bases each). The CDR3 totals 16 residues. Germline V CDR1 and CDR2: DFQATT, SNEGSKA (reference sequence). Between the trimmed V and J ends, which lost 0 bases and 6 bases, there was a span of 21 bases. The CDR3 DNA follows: TGCAGTGCTAGAGATGGCTCAGGGAGAAGGCTGCTCGAGCAGTACTTC. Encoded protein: CSARDGSGRRLLEQYF.

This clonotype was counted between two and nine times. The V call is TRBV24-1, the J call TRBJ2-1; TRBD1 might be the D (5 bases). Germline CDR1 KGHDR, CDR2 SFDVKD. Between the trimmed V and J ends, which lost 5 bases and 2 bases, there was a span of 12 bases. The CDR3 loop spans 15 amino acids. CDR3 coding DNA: TGTGCCACCAGTGGTAGGGGTAGCCCCTACAATGAGCAGTTCTTC. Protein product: CATSGRGSPYNEQFF.

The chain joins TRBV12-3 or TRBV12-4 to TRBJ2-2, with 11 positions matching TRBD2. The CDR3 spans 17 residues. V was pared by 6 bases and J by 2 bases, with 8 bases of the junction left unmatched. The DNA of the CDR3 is TGTGCCAGCAGAAGAAAGACTAGCGGGATCAACACCGGGGAGCTGTTTTTT. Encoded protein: CASRRKTSGINTGELFF.

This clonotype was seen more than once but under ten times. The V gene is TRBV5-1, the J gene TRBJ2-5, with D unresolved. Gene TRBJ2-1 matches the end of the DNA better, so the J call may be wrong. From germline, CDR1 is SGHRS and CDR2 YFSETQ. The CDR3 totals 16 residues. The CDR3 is CASSRDFPAHYNEQFF. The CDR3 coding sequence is TGCGCCAGCAGCCGAGACTTCCCAGCACACTACAATGAGCAGTTCTTC.

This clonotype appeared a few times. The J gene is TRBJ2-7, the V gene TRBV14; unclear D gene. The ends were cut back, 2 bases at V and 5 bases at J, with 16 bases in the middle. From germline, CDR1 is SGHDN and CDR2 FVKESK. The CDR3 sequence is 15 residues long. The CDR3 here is CASSQQPAFFHEQYF. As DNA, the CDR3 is TGTGCCAGCAGCCAACAGCCGGCGTTCTTCCACGAGCAGTACTTC.

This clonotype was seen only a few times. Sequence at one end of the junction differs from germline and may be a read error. CDR3 region: CASSNSPTRTAEHKFF. The CDR3, as DNA: TGTGCCAGCAGCAACAGCCCTACCAGGACAGCAGAACATAAGTTCTTC. The rearrangement links TRBV7-9 to TRBJ2-5; a weak D match, TRBD1 (6 bases). Germline CDR1 is SEHNR and CDR2 is FQNEAQ (reference sequence). The CDR3 is made up of 16 amino acids.

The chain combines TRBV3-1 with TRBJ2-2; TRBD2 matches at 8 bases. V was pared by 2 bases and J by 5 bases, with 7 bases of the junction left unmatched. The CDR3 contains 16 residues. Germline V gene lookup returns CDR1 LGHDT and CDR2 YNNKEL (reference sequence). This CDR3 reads CASSQIRGRRTGELFF. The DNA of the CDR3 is TGTGCCAGCAGCCAAATCCGCGGGAGGCGGACCGGGGAGCTGTTTTTT. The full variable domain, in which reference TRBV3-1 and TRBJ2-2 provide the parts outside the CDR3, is DTAVSQTPKYLVTQMGNDKSIKCEQNLGHDTMYWYKQDSKKFLKIMFSYNNKELIINETVPNRFSPKSPDKAHLNLHINSLELGDSAVYFCASSQIRGRRTGELFFGEGSRLTVL.

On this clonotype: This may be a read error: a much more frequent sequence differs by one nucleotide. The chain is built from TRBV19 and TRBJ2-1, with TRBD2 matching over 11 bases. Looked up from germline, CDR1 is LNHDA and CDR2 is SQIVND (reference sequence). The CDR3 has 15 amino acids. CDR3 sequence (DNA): TGTGCCAGTAAGCTAGCGGGAGGAGGCTACAATGAGCAGCTCTTC. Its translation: CASKLAGGGYNEQLF.

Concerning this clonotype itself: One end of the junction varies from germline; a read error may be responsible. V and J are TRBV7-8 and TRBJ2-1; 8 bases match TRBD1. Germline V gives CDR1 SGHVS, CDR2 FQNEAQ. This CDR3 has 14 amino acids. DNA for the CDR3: TGTGCCAGCAGCCCCCAGACAGGGGACAATCAGCAGTTCTTC. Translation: CASSPQTGDNQQFF.

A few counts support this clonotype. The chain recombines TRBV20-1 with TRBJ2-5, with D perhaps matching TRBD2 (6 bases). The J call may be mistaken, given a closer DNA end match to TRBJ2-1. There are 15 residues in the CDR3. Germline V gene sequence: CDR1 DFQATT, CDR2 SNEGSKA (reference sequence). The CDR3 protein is CSARRSGGGVDEQFF. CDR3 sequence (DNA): TGCAGTGCTAGGAGGAGCGGCGGCGGGGTCGATGAGCAGTTCTTC.

For the CDR3, the DNA is TGTGCCAGCAGCTTAGCTCCAGTGCCCACCGGGGAGCTGTTTTTT. This codes for CASSLAPVPTGELFF. The gene calls are TRBV7-2 and TRBJ2-2; D gene unclear. Per the germline V gene, CDR1 is SGHTA and CDR2 is FQGNSA. The V end was cut by 0 bases, the J end by 4 bases, with 9 bases between. The CDR3 is 15 residues long. The full variable domain, completed using reference TRBV7-2 and TRBJ2-2, is GAGVSQSPSNKVTEKGKDVELRCDPISGHTALYWYRQSLGQGLEFLIYFQGNSAPDKSGLPSDRFSAERTGGSVSTLTIQRTQQEDSAVYLCASSLAPVPTGELFFGEGSRLTVL.

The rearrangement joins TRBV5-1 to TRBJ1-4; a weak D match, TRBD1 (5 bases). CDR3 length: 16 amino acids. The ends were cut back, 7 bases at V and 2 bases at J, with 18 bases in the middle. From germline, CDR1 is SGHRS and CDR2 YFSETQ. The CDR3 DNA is TGCGCCAGCCGGATAGGTGGGACGGGGACTAATGAAAAACTGTTTTTT. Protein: CASRIGGTGTNEKLFF.

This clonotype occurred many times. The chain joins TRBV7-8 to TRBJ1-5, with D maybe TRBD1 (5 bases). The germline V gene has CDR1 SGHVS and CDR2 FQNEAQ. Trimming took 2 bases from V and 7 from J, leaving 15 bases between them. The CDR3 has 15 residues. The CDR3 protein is CASSLMGTGDQPQHF. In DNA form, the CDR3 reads TGTGCCAGCAGCTTAATGGGGACGGGCGACCAGCCCCAGCATTTT.

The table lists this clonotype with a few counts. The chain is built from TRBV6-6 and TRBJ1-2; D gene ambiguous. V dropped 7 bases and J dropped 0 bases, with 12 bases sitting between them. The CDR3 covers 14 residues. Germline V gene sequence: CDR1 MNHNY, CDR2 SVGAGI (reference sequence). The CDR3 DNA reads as TGTGCCAGCACCCTGGACGGACCTAACTATGGCTACACCTTC. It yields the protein CASTLDGPNYGYTF.

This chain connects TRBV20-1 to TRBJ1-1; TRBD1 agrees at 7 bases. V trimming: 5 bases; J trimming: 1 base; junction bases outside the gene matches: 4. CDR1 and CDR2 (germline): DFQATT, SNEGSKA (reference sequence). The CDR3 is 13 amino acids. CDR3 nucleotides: TGCAGTGCTCAGGGGGAACAGAACACTGAAGCTTTCTTT. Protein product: CSAQGEQNTEAFF.

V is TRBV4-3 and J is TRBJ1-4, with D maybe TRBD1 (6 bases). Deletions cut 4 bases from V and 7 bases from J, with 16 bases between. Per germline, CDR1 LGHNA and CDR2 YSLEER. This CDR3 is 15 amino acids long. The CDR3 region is CASSRVPVQGEKLFF. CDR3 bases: TGCGCCAGCAGCCGGGTCCCCGTACAGGGTGAAAAACTGTTTTTT.

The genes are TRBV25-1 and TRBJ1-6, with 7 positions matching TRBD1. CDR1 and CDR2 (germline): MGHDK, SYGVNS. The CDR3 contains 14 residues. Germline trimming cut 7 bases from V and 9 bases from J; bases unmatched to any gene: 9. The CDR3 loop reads CASNTGEGSSPLHF. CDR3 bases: TGTGCCAGCAATACAGGGGAGGGGTCTTCACCCCTCCACTTT.